The 27 T cell receptor beta chains below come from one sample, sequenced in a study of blood T cell repertoires in COVID-19. TCRdb keeps only in-frame clones here, not all; method: immunoSEQ multiplex PCR. Found here are hundreds of thousands of clones, around 92% of them singletons; the top ten hold roughly a tenth. Sequenced material: PBMCs or T cells enriched from blood (not recorded which). These receptors originate from a woman in her thirties who had recovered from COVID-19.

Worth noting for this clone: A much more abundant neighbour one base away suggests this may be a read error. The CDR3 loop is CASSQDRGHEQYF. In DNA, the CDR3 is TGTGCCAGCAGCCAGGACAGGGGGCACGAGCAGTACTTC. The chain carries TRBV12-3 or TRBV12-4 and TRBJ2-7, with 11 nucleotides matching TRBD1. This CDR3 comprises 13 residues. Losses at the gene ends were 6 bases for V and 5 bases for J; bases not matched to a gene: 3.

The chain carries TRBV5-1 and TRBJ1-2; tentatively, D is TRBD1 (5 bases). Germline assignment: CDR1 SGHRS and CDR2 YFSETQ. Trimming took 0 bases from V and 1 from J, leaving 10 bases between them. The CDR3 is 15 residues long. CDR3 in amino acids: CASSLVSQDNYGYTF. Here the CDR3 DNA reads TGCGCCAGCAGCTTGGTGTCACAGGATAACTATGGCTACACCTTC.

This chain links TRBV29-1 with TRBJ1-2, with 10 nucleotides matching TRBD1. Germline-derived CDR1 and CDR2 are SQVTM and ANQGSEA. The V gene end was trimmed by 4 bases and the J gene end by 6 bases; junction bases not matched to a gene: 5. CDR3 length: 13 residues. CDR3 sequence: CSVGGQGSNGYTF. Here the CDR3 DNA reads TGCAGCGTTGGGGGACAGGGGAGTAATGGCTACACCTTC.

This sequence joins TRBV29-1 and TRBJ1-1, with D unresolved. Germline CDR1 reads SQVTM; CDR2 reads ANQGSEA. The V end was cut by 2 bases, the J end by 1 base, with 23 bases between. The CDR3 is 18 amino acids. CDR3 residues: CSVEYWLSTAVKNTEAFF. CDR3 in DNA: TGCAGCGTTGAATACTGGCTTAGTACAGCTGTGAAGAACACTGAAGCTTTCTTT.

The chain couples TRBV5-4 to TRBJ2-1; 10 bases fit TRBD2. The ends lost 0 bases at V and 8 bases at J; junction bases unmatched: 5. CDR1 is SGHNT, CDR2 YYREEE, per germline (reference sequence). The CDR3 runs 15 residues. The CDR3 protein is CASSLGGLAIDEQFF. The DNA of the CDR3 is TGTGCCAGCAGCTTGGGGGGACTAGCGATCGATGAGCAGTTCTTC. The full variable domain, with the rest looked up from reference TRBV5-4 and TRBJ2-1, is ETGVTQSPTHLIKTRGQQVTLRCSSQSGHNTVSWYQQALGQGPQFIFQYYREEENGRGNFPPRFSGLQFPNYSSELNVNALELDDSALYLCASSLGGLAIDEQFFGPGTRLTVL.

The chain recombines TRBV4-2 with TRBJ1-4; D remains ambiguous. CDR3 length equals 14 residues. V gave up 1 base and J gave up 5 bases, with 8 bases separating them. Germline V gene sequence: CDR1 LGHNA, CDR2 YNFKEQ. Written as DNA, the CDR3 is TGTGCCAGCAGCCAAGGTTCCCAAAATGAAAAACTGTTTTTT. Protein product: CASSQGSQNEKLFF.

J is TRBJ1-1 and V is TRBV6-5; 8 bases are a match to TRBD1. The germline V gene encodes CDR1 MNHEY and CDR2 SVGAGI. The ends lost 6 bases at V and 2 bases at J; junction bases unmatched: 5. The CDR3 runs to 14 residues. The CDR3: CASSNDRGNTEAFF. In nucleotides, the CDR3 is TGTGCCAGCAGCAACGACAGGGGTAACACTGAAGCTTTCTTT.

The rearrangement uses TRBV7-9 and TRBJ1-2, with unresolved D. V was cut by 7 bases and J by 8 bases, with 23 bases left in between. Per the germline V gene, CDR1 is SEHNR and CDR2 is FQNEAQ (reference sequence). This CDR3 is built from 15 residues. DNA for the CDR3: TGTGCCAGCACCGCTCCCATCGGTACTCCGGGGGGCTACACCTTC. The encoded protein is CASTAPIGTPGGYTF.

This clone has a handful of counts. The genes are TRBV2 and TRBJ2-2; D is perhaps TRBD1 (6 bases). There are 15 residues in the CDR3. CDR1 and CDR2 (germline): SNHLY, FYNNEI. The V end was cut by 10 bases, the J end by 0 bases, with 15 bases between. The CDR3 DNA is TGTGCCACCTGGCCGGGACACTCGAACACCGGGGAGCTGTTTTTT. Amino acids: CATWPGHSNTGELFF.

The chain links TRBV5-1 to TRBJ2-7; 8 nucleotides agree with TRBD2. V lost 2 bases and J lost 2; bases outside the gene matches: 6. The CDR3 length is 15 residues. Per germline, CDR1 SGHRS and CDR2 YFSETQ. CDR3 in amino acids: CASSFSGLAAYEQYF. The CDR3, as DNA: TGCGCCAGCAGCTTTAGCGGACTAGCCGCCTACGAGCAGTACTTC. Supplemented by reference TRBV5-1 and TRBJ2-7, the full variable domain reads KAGVTQTPRYLIKTRGQQVTLSCSPISGHRSVSWYQQTPGQGLQFLFEYFSETQRNKGNFPGRFSGRQFSNSRSEMNVSTLELGDSALYLCASSFSGLAAYEQYFGPGTRLTVT.

The V gene is TRBV12-3 or TRBV12-4, the J gene TRBJ1-2; D is undetermined. This CDR3 spans 13 amino acids. V lost 1 base, J lost 6 bases, and 9 bases lay in between. The CDR3 here is CASSLVSGHGYTF. The CDR3 DNA follows: TGTGCCAGCAGTTTAGTATCGGGTCATGGCTACACCTTC.

The J gene is TRBJ1-2, the V gene TRBV19; the match to TRBD1 covers 8 bases. There are 17 residues in the CDR3. Per the germline V gene, CDR1 is LNHDA and CDR2 is SQIVND (reference sequence). V trimming: 5 bases; J trimming: 1 base; junction bases outside the gene matches: 12. CDR3 in DNA: TGTGCCAGTAGTCCCCCTGCTGGGACAGGCGATAACTATGGCTACACCTTC. Translating it yields CASSPPAGTGDNYGYTF. Full variable domain (outside the CDR3, taken from reference TRBV19 and TRBJ1-2): DGGITQSPKYLFRKEGQNVTLSCEQNLNHDAMYWYRQDPGQGLRLIYYSQIVNDFQKGDIAEGYSVSREKKESFPLTVTSAQKNPTAFYLCASSPPAGTGDNYGYTFGSGTRLTVV.

The rearrangement links TRBV7-2 to TRBJ2-7; D not certain. The germline CDR1 and CDR2 sequences are SGHTA and FQGNSA. This CDR3 has 14 residues. Trimming took off 5 bases at V and 6 bases at J, with 17 bases between the two ends. The CDR3 nucleotides are TGTGCCAGCAGCCAGCTGGGCAGCCCCAGCGAGCAGTACTTC. It codes for CASSQLGSPSEQYF.

The J gene is TRBJ2-7, the V gene TRBV6-2 or TRBV6-3; 8 bases are shared with TRBD2. The J segment lost 0 bases and the V segment lost 2 bases, leaving 9 bases of the junction unmatched. Germline assignment: CDR1 MNHEY and CDR2 SVGEGT. The CDR3 has 17 residues. The CDR3 sequence: CASSYALTSGSSYEQYF. DNA for the CDR3: TGTGCCAGCAGTTACGCCTTAACTAGCGGATCCTCCTACGAGCAGTACTTC.

The chain has TRBV6-5 and TRBJ2-1; D not certain. This CDR3 contains 13 residues. Trimming left V 6 bases short and J 6 bases short, with 12 bases between. Germline V gives CDR1 MNHEY, CDR2 SVGAGI. The CDR3 spells CASRADLGNEQFF. CDR3 in DNA: TGTGCCAGCAGAGCCGACTTGGGCAATGAGCAGTTCTTC.

This clone was detected only once. V usage is TRBV4-1 and J usage is TRBJ2-7, with 7 bases lining up with TRBD1. This CDR3 region has 15 residues. Germline CDR1 reads MGHRA; CDR2 reads YSYEKL. With 0 bases clipped from V and 3 bases from J, the junction kept 5 bases outside the gene matches. CDR3 DNA sequence: TGCGCCAGCAGCCAAGAGGGGACAGATTACTACGAGCAGTACTTC. Amino acids: CASSQEGTDYYEQYF.

The chain is built from TRBV28 and TRBJ2-7; 10 bases line up with TRBD1. V shed 3 bases, J shed 2 bases, and the junction held 7 bases outside the gene matches. The CDR3 runs to 16 residues. Germline-derived CDR1 and CDR2 are MDHEN and SYDVKM. The CDR3 sequence: CASSLGQGKGPYEQYF. The CDR3 DNA is TGTGCCAGCAGTTTGGGACAGGGGAAGGGTCCCTACGAGCAGTACTTC.

The sample holds one count of this clone. V is TRBV18 and J is TRBJ2-7, with 10 positions matching TRBD1. The CDR3 extends over 14 amino acids. Germline values: CDR1 KGHSH, CDR2 LQKENI. The V gene end was trimmed by 6 bases and the J gene end by 7 bases; junction bases not matched to a gene: 9. The CDR3 spells CASSQLPGQGEQYF. The CDR3 nucleotides are TGTGCCAGCTCTCAACTTCCGGGACAGGGGGAGCAGTACTTC. The full variable domain, with the rest looked up from reference TRBV18 and TRBJ2-7, is NAGVMQNPRHLVRRRGQEARLRCSPMKGHSHVYWYRQLPEEGLKFMVYLQKENIIDESGMPKERFSAEFPKEGPSILRIQQVVRGDSAAYFCASSQLPGQGEQYFGPGTRLTVT.

The chain is built from TRBV11-2 and TRBJ2-7; no clear D. V dropped 2 bases and J dropped 2 bases, with 10 bases sitting between them. Germline CDR1 and CDR2: SGHAT and FQNNGV. The CDR3 spans 14 residues. In nucleotides, the CDR3 is TGTGCCAGCAGCTTACTTCGGAGAGCCTACGAGCAGTACTTC. It yields the protein CASSLLRRAYEQYF. Full variable domain (missing parts from reference TRBV11-2 and TRBJ2-7): EAGVAQSPRYKIIEKRQSVAFWCNPISGHATLYWYQQILGQGPKLLIQFQNNGVVDDSQLPKDRFSAERLKGVDSTLKIQPAKLEDSAVYLCASSLLRRAYEQYFGPGTRLTVT.

The chain couples TRBV4-1 to TRBJ2-1; tentative D call: TRBD2 (5 bases). CDR1 MGHRA and CDR2 YSYEKL come from the germline V gene. The CDR3 covers 12 residues. The ends were cut back, 0 bases at V and 9 bases at J, with 6 bases in the middle. In nucleotides, the CDR3 is TGCGCCAGCAGCCAAGAACGGGGTGAGCAGTTCTTC. The encoded protein is CASSQERGEQFF.

The rearrangement joins TRBV7-9 to TRBJ2-3; D may be TRBD2 (5 bases). Trimming cost V 1 base and J 3 bases, with 8 bases left between them. The CDR3 is 14 residues long. Germline V gives CDR1 SEHNR, CDR2 FQNEAQ (reference sequence). Written as DNA, the CDR3 is TGTGCCAGCAGCTTAGTGGAGGAAACAGATACGCAGTATTTT. This codes for CASSLVEETDTQYF.

The chain uses TRBV2 and TRBJ2-2, with 9 positions matching TRBD2. The CDR3 is 15 residues long. With V trimmed by 4 bases and J by 5 bases, 5 bases remained unmatched. The germline CDR1 and CDR2 sequences are SNHLY and FYNNEI. In DNA, the CDR3 is TGTGCCAGCAGTGGTAGCGGGAGTTGGACCGGGGAGCTGTTTTTT. The encoded protein is CASSGSGSWTGELFF.

The J gene is TRBJ2-1, the V gene TRBV4-3, with 13 bases that match TRBD2. The CDR3 is made up of 16 amino acids. J gave up 6 bases and V 1 base, and 3 bases lay outside the gene matches. The V gene's germline CDR1 is LGHNA and CDR2 YSLEER. CDR3 bases: TGCGCCAGCAGCCAAGGTAGGACTAGCGGGAGCAATGAGCAGTTCTTC. Its translation is CASSQGRTSGSNEQFF.

V and J are TRBV7-3 and TRBJ2-1, with D perhaps TRBD2 (6 bases). This CDR3 has 15 amino acids. The V gene's germline CDR1 is SGHTA and CDR2 FQGTGA. Deletions cut 4 bases from V and 5 bases from J, with 15 bases between. The CDR3 DNA is TGTGCCAGCAGCTCGGGACTCTTGGCGAACAATGAGCAGTTCTTC. This codes for CASSSGLLANNEQFF. Combining the CDR3 with reference TRBV7-3 and TRBJ2-1 gives the whole variable domain GAGVSQTPSNKVTEKGKYVELRCDPISGHTALYWYRQSLGQGPEFLIYFQGTGAADDSGLPNDRFFAVRPEGSVSTLKIQRTERGDSAVYLCASSSGLLANNEQFFGPGTRLTVL.

This rearrangement joins TRBV27 to TRBJ1-1; 11 bases are a match to TRBD1. The trim removed 3 bases at V and 4 bases at J, leaving 7 bases unmatched. Germline V gene sequence: CDR1 MNHEY, CDR2 SMNVEV (reference sequence). CDR3 length equals 16 residues. The CDR3 coding sequence is TGTGCCAGCAGTTTCAATACCGGGACAGGGGGCACTGAAGCTTTCTTT. Its protein is CASSFNTGTGGTEAFF.

CDR3 nucleotide sequence: TGTGCCAGCGGCAGGTCCCTTTCCTTCTCTGGAAACACCATATATTTT. Protein product: CASGRSLSFSGNTIYF. V usage is TRBV11-2 and J usage is TRBJ1-3; no reliable D call. Per germline, CDR1 SGHAT and CDR2 FQNNGV. The CDR3 is 16 residues long. The V and J ends lost 8 bases and 0 bases respectively, with 17 bases between them.

The chain is built from TRBV6-5 and TRBJ2-2, with 8 bases that match TRBD1. V lost 4 bases, J lost 6 bases, and 7 bases stayed unmatched. Per germline, CDR1 MNHEY and CDR2 SVGAGI. CDR3 length equals 15 residues. This chain's CDR3 is CASSLDRVFAGELFF. CDR3 coding DNA: TGTGCCAGCAGTTTGGACAGGGTCTTCGCCGGGGAGCTGTTTTTT.